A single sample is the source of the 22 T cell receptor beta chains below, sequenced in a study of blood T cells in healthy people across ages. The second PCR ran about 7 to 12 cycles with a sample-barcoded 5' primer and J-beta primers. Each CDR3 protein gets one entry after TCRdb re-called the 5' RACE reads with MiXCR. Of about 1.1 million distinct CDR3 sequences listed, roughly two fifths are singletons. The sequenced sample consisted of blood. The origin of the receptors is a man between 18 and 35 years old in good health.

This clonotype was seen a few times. Here the CDR3 DNA reads TGTGCCAGCAGCTTAGTCTTGACAGGGGCCTATGGCTACACCTTC. Amino acids: CASSLVLTGAYGYTF. The chain is built from TRBV7-9 and TRBJ1-2; 8 bases fit TRBD1. The CDR3 loop spans 15 amino acids. Losses at the gene ends were 1 base for V and 4 bases for J; bases not matched to a gene: 5. Germline CDR1 SEHNR, CDR2 FQNEAQ (reference sequence).

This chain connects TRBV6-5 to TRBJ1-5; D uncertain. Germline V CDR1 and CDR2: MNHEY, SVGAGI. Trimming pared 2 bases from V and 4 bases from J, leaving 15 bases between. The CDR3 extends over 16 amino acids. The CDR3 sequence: CASSYNLEGLNQPQHF. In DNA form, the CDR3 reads TGTGCCAGCAGTTACAACCTTGAGGGCCTTAATCAGCCCCAGCATTTT.

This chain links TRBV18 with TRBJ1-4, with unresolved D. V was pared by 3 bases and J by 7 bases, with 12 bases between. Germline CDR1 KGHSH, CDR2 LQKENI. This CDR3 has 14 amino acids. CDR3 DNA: TGTGCCAGCTCACCTTCGGGAATAGGTGAAAAACTGTTTTTT. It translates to CASSPSGIGEKLFF.

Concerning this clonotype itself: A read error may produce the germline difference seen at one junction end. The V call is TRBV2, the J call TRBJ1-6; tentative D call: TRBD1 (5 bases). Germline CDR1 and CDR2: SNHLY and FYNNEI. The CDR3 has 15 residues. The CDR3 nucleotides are TGTGCCAGCAGGGGTCAGGGATCCTATAATTCACCCCCCCACTTT. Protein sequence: CASRGQGSYNSPPHF.

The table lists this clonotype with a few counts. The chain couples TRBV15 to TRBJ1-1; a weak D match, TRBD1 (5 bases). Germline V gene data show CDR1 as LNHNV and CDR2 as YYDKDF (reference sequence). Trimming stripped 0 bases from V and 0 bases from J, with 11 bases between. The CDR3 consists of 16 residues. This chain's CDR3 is CATSRDPRTMNTEAFF. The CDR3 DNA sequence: TGTGCCACCAGCAGAGATCCGCGGACAATGAACACTGAAGCTTTCTTT.

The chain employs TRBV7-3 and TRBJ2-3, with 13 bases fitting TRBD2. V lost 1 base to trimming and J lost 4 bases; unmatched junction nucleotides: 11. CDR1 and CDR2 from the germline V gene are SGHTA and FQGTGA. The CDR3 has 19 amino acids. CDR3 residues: CASSLKGITSGGAADTQYF. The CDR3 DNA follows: TGTGCCAGCAGCTTAAAAGGGATTACTAGCGGGGGGGCCGCAGATACGCAGTATTTT. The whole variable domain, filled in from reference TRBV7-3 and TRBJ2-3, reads GAGVSQTPSNKVTEKGKYVELRCDPISGHTALYWYRQSLGQGPEFLIYFQGTGAADDSGLPNDRFFAVRPEGSVSTLKIQRTERGDSAVYLCASSLKGITSGGAADTQYFGPGTRLTVL.

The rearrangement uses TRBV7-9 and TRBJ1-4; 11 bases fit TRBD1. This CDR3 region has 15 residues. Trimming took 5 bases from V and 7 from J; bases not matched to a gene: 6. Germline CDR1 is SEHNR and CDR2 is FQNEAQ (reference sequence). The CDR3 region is CASSPRGQGAEKLFF. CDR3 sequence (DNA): TGTGCCAGCAGCCCCCGAGGACAGGGGGCTGAAAAACTGTTTTTT.

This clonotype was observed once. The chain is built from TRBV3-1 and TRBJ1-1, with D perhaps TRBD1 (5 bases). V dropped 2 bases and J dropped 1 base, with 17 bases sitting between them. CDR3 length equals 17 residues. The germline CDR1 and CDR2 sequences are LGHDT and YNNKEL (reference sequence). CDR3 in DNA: TGTGCCAGCAGCCAACCAATCTTGGGGGACCCGAACACTGAAGCTTTCTTT. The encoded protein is CASSQPILGDPNTEAFF.

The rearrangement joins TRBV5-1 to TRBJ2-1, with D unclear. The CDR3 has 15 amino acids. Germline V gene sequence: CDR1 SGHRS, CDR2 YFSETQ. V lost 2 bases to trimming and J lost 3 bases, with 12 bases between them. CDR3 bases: TGCGCCAGCAGCTTTGGCGAATTCCTCTACAATGAGCAGTTCTTC. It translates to CASSFGEFLYNEQFF. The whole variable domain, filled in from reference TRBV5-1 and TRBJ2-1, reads KAGVTQTPRYLIKTRGQQVTLSCSPISGHRSVSWYQQTPGQGLQFLFEYFSETQRNKGNFPGRFSGRQFSNSRSEMNVSTLELGDSALYLCASSFGEFLYNEQFFGPGTRLTVL.

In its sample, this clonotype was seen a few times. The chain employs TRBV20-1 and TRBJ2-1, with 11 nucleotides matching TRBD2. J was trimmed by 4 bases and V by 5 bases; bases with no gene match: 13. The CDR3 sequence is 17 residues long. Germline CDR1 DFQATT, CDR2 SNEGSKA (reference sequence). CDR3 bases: TGCAGTGCTGGGCAGTTGGCCGGGACTAGCGGATACAATGAGCAGTTCTTC. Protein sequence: CSAGQLAGTSGYNEQFF.

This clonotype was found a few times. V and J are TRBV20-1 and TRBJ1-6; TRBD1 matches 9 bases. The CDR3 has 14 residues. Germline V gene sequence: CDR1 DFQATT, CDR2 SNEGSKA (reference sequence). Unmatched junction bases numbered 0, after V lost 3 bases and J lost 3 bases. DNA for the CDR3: TGCAGTGCTAGGGACAGGGGCTATAATTCACCCCTCCACTTT. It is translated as CSARDRGYNSPLHF.

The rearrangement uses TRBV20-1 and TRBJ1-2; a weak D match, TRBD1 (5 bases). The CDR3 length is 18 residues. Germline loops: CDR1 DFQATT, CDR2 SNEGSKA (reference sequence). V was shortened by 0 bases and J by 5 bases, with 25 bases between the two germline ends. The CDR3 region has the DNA TGCAGTGCTAGAGATGTGCAGGGTCGCCTCCCAAAGTCTTATGGCTACACCTTC. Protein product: CSARDVQGRLPKSYGYTF.

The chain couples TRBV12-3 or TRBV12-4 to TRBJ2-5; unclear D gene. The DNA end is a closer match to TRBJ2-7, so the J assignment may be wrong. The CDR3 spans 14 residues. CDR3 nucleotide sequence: TGTGCCAGCAGTCGCCCAGGCGGTATCAACGAGCAGTACTTC. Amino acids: CASSRPGGINEQYF.

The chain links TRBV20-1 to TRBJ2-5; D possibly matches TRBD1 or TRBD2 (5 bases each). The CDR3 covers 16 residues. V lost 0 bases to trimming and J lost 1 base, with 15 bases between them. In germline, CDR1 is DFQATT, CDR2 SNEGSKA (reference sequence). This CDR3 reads CSARDPRDLLQETQYF. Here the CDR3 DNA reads TGCAGTGCTAGAGATCCCCGGGACCTCCTCCAAGAGACCCAGTACTTC.

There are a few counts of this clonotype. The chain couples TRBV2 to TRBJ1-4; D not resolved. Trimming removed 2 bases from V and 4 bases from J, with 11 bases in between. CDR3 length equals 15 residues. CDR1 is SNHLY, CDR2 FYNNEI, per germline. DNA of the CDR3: TGTGCCAGCAGTGAAAGCTGGCAGAATAATGAAAAACTGTTTTTT. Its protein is CASSESWQNNEKLFF.

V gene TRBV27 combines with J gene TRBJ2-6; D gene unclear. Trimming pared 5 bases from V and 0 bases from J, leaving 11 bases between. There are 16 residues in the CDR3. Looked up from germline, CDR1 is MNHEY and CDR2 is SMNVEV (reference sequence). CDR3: CASSLAGVSGANVLTF. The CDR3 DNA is TGTGCCAGCAGTCTTGCAGGAGTCTCTGGGGCCAACGTCCTGACTTTC. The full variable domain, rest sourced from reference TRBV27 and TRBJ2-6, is EAQVTQNPRYLITVTGKKLTVTCSQNMNHEYMSWYRQDPGLGLRQIYYSMNVEVTDKGDVPEGYKVSRKEKRNFPLILESPSPNQTSLYFCASSLAGVSGANVLTFGAGSRLTVL.

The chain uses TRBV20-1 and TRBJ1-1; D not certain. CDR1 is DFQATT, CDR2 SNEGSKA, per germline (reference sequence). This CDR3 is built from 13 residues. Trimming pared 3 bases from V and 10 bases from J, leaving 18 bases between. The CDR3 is CSARAPGGRVAFF. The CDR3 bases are TGCAGTGCTAGGGCCCCGGGAGGCCGTGTAGCTTTCTTT.

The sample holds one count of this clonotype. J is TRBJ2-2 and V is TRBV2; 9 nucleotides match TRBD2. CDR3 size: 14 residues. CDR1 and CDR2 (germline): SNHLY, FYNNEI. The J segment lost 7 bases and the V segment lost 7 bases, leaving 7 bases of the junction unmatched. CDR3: CASTSGALIGELFF. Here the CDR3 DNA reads TGTGCCAGCACTAGCGGGGCCCTCATCGGGGAGCTGTTTTTT.

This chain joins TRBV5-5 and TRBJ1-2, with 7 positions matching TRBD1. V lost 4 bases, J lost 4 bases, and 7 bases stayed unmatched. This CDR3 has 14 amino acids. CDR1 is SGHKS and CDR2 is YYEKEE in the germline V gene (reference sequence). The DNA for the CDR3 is TGTGCCAGCAGCGACAGGGCGGGACTCTATGGCTACACCTTC. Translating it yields CASSDRAGLYGYTF.

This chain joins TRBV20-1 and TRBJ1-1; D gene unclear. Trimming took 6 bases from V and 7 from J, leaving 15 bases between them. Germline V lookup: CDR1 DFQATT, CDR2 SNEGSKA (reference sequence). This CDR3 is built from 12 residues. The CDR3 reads CSARPGFGEAFF. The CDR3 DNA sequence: TGCAGTGCCCGACCGGGGTTCGGTGAAGCTTTCTTT.

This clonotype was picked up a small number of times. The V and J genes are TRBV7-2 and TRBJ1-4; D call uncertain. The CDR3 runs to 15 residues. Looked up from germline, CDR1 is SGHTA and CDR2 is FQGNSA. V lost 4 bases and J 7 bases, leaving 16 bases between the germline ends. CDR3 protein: CASSSLDGFGEKLFF. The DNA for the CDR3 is TGTGCCAGCAGCTCCCTGGACGGTTTTGGTGAAAAACTGTTTTTT.

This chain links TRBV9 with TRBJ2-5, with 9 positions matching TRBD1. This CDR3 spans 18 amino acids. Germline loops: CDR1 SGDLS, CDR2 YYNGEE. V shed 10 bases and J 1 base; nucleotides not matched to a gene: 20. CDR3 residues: CASTTRDRDTSLQETQYF. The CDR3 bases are TGTGCCTCCACGACCCGGGACAGGGACACCTCACTCCAAGAGACCCAGTACTTC.